This T cell receptor (beta chain) is drawn from a study of persistence of HIV-infected CD4 T cells. Study details: Median time on suppressive ART was 7 to 9 years.

As regards this clone: Its matching antigen is unknown.

Study observations and caveats: Compared with CD3/CD28-stimulated cells, CMV- and Gag-responding cells showed lower TCRbeta richness. Within sorted populations, more oligoclonal TCRs accompanied more oligoclonal proviruses. Degenerate expanded CDR3beta sequences were enriched among CMV- and Gag-responding cells.

The libraries were made with immunoSEQ version 4 in survey mode. The protocol was immunoSEQ multiplex PCR, while the TCRdb copy is restricted to in-frame clones and leaves out a portion. Of around 9,200 clones in the sample, around 82% were seen once. The stimulus was an HIV-1 Gag 15-mer peptide pool, 0.85 to 1 ug/peptide/mL. Responding CD4+ T cells were sorted by upregulation of both CD40 ligand and CD69. Germline V CDR1 and CDR2: SGHAT, FQDESV (reference sequence). Trimming removed 1 base at V and 0 bases at J, with 6 bases between. The CDR3 is made up of 15 amino acids. This chain uses TRBV11-1 with TRBJ1-4; D unclear. The sequenced sample was CD4+ T cells sorted from PBMCs after approximately 19-hour stimulation, obtained from a patient who received antiretroviral therapy. This TCR came from an adult woman with HIV who was CMV-seropositive. DNA for the CDR3: TGTGCCAGCAGCTTAGACGCAGCAACTAATGAAAAACTGTTTTTT. This codes for CASSLDAATNEKLFF. The complete variable domain, with remaining parts taken from reference TRBV11-1 and TRBJ1-4, reads EAEVAQSPRYKITEKSQAVAFWCDPISGHATLYWYRQILGQGPELLVQFQDESVVDDSQLPKDRFSAERLKGVDSTLKIQPAELGDSAMYLCASSLDAATNEKLFFGSGTQLSVL.